Below, 2 T cell receptor beta chains from the same sample are listed, as sequenced in a study of blood T cell repertoires in COVID-19. Profiling relied on immunoSEQ multiplex PCR, and the TCRdb table lists in-frame clones only, not all of them. The profile shows roughly 68,000 clones, roughly 85% of them singletons. Material for sequencing was peripheral blood. These receptors originate from a human donor in a cohort sampled during active COVID-19.

This chain joins TRBV5-1 and TRBJ2-1, with 14 bases that match TRBD2. Germline trimming cut 4 bases from V and 9 bases from J; bases unmatched to any gene: 9. Germline V lookup: CDR1 SGHRS, CDR2 YFSETQ. This CDR3 contains 16 residues. CDR3 DNA: TGCGCCAGCAGCACGGGACTAGCGGGAGCGGGGGGTGAGCAGTTCTTC. This codes for CASSTGLAGAGGEQFF.

The chain links TRBV3-1 (or the pseudogene TRBV3-2) to TRBJ2-5, with TRBD2 identical over 7 bases. This CDR3 is 16 amino acids long. Germline V lookup: CDR1 LGHDT, CDR2 YNNKEL (reference sequence). Trimming cost V 0 bases and J 4 bases; bases outside gene matches: 8. The CDR3 DNA is TGTGCCAGCAGCCAAGATTCTAGCGGCAGGGCAGAGACCCAGTACTTC. Translation: CASSQDSSGRAETQYF.